Listed below are T cell receptor beta chains from one sample, sequenced in a study of blood T cell repertoires in COVID-19. Some clones are missing from TCRdb's copy, which holds only in-frame ones; the method was immunoSEQ multiplex PCR. This sample has roughly 230,000 clones, with around 80% found just once. Sequencing input: peripheral blood. The receptor set was obtained from a man aged 35-49 years with acute or convalescent COVID-19. Both conserved end residues are part of each CDR3. D genes are given only for firm matches. Clone size appears in some rows only: once, few, many, or a class for an expanded clone.

CDR3 DNA	CDR3 protein	clone size	D gene	V gene	J gene
TGTGCCAGCAGCGTAGACAGTGTTGGCTATGGCTACACCTTC	CASSVDSVGYGYTF	-	-	TRBV6-4	TRBJ1-2
TGCGCCAGCAGCAAAGAGCGGTCGGACGGGAATGAGCAGTTCTTC	CASSKERSDGNEQFF	few	-	TRBV5-1	TRBJ2-1
TGTGCCTGGAGTGTCGGACTTTATAGCAATCAGCCCCAGCATTTT	CAWSVGLYSNQPQHF	-	-	TRBV30	TRBJ1-5
TGCGCCTCCCGTAATTCCAGGGGTACCGGGGAGCTGTTTTTT	CASRNSRGTGELFF	-	-	TRBV10-1	TRBJ2-2
TGTGCCAGCAGCTACGTTGCGGGAGCTGATCAGGAGCAGTACTTC	CASSYVAGADQEQYF	-	TRBD2	TRBV7-9	TRBJ2-7
TGTGCCAGCAGCGTACTAGCGGACTCCTACGAGCAGTACTTC	CASSVLADSYEQYF	-	TRBD2	TRBV9	TRBJ2-7
TGTGCCAGCAGCTTAGAGCCCAATCAGCCCCAGCATTTT	CASSLEPNQPQHF	-	-	TRBV7-2	TRBJ1-5
TGCGCCAGCAGCTTCAATAAAAACCTAGCGGCGGGAGACGAGCAGTACTTC	CASSFNKNLAAGDEQYF	once	TRBD2	TRBV5-1	TRBJ2-7
TGTGCCAGCAGAGTCGGACAGGGCCCCCACTATGGCTACACCTTC	CASRVGQGPHYGYTF	-	TRBD1	TRBV2	TRBJ1-2
TGTGCCAGCAGCCCCAGTGGAGAGACCCAGTACTTC	CASSPSGETQYF	-	-	TRBV13	TRBJ2-5
TGTGCCAGCACCCGTGACAGGGGGTACACTGAAGCTTTCTTT	CASTRDRGYTEAFF	once	TRBD1	TRBV5-6	TRBJ1-1
TGTGCCAGCAGCCCATCCGGGACTAGCGTGGGGCCGGGGGAGGAGCAGTTCTTC	CASSPSGTSVGPGEEQFF	-	TRBD2	TRBV3-1/TRBV3-2	TRBJ2-1
TGCGCCAGCAGCCAAGAGTACGTAGTCTCTGGAAACACCATATATTTT	CASSQEYVVSGNTIYF	-	-	TRBV4-1	TRBJ1-3
TGTGCCAGTAGTTGGGACAGGGCGAGCAATCAGCCCCAGCATTTT	CASSWDRASNQPQHF	-	TRBD1	TRBV19	TRBJ1-5
TGTGCCAGCAGCCAGACAGGATTCTACGAGCAGTACTTC	CASSQTGFYEQYF	-	-	TRBV6-2/TRBV6-3	TRBJ2-7
TGTGCCAGCTCACCTAGCGGGAGTCTTGCAGATACGCAGTATTTT	CASSPSGSLADTQYF	once	TRBD2	TRBV18	TRBJ2-3
TGTGCCAGCTCAGAGACAGGTCCAGCCTGGGAGCAGTACTTC	CASSETGPAWEQYF	-	-	TRBV18	TRBJ2-7
TGTGCCAGCAGTTTCAGTGGACTCAATCAGCCCCAGCATTTT	CASSFSGLNQPQHF	once	-	TRBV27	TRBJ1-5
TGTGCCAGCAGTCGCCTAGACAGGGATGAAGCTTTCTTT	CASSRLDRDEAFF	-	TRBD1	TRBV6-6	TRBJ1-1
TGTGCCAGCAGCCAGCGGACAGTTCAGGAAAAACTGTTTTTT	CASSQRTVQEKLFF	-	-	TRBV11-2	TRBJ1-4
TGTGCCACCAGTGGCCCCTCCAAACTGGGACGGAGCGGGAGCAATGAGCAGTTCTTC	CATSGPSKLGRSGSNEQFF	-	TRBD2	TRBV24-1	TRBJ2-1
TGTGCCAGCAGAGAAACAGGGGGCGTCGAGACCCAGTACTTC	CASRETGGVETQYF	-	TRBD1	TRBV6-6	TRBJ2-5
TGTGCCAGCAGCTTGTCAGGGGGCGAGACAGATACGCAGTATTTT	CASSLSGGETDTQYF	-	TRBD1	TRBV5-8	TRBJ2-3